Detailed here is one T cell receptor (beta chain). The data were taken from a study of blood T cell repertoires in COVID-19. Germline CDR1 SEHNR, CDR2 FQNEAQ (reference sequence). V was pared by 1 base and J by 5 bases, with 1 base of the junction left unmatched. The CDR3 runs to 13 residues. The protocol was immunoSEQ multiplex PCR, while the TCRdb copy is restricted to in-frame clones and leaves out a portion. The sample includes 250,000 to 350,000 clones, around 90% of them seen just once. Sequenced sample: peripheral blood. The receptor was isolated from a man younger than 35 who had recovered from COVID-19. The rearrangement links TRBV7-9 to TRBJ1-2; TRBD1 agrees at 7 bases. CDR3 protein: CASSLEGQYGYTF. DNA for the CDR3: TGTGCCAGCAGCTTAGAGGGACAGTATGGCTACACCTTC.